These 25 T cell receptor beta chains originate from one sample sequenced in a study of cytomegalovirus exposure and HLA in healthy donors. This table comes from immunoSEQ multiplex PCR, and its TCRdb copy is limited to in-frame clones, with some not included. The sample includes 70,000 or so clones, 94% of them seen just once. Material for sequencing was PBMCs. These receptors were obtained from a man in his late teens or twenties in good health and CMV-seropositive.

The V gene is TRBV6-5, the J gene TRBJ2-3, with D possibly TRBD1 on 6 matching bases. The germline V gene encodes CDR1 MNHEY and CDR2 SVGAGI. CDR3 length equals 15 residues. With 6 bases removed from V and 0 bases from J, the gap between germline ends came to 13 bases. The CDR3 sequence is CASSSTGSSTDTQYF. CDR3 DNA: TGTGCCAGCAGCTCGACAGGCTCTAGCACAGATACGCAGTATTTT.

In nucleotides, the CDR3 is TGTGCCACCAGCAGTTCGGTAAGGAGTCCCTACGAGCAGTACTTC. Amino acids: CATSSSVRSPYEQYF. The chain joins TRBV15 to TRBJ2-7; D ambiguous. The germline gives CDR1 LNHNV, CDR2 YYDKDF (reference sequence). Between the trimmed V and J ends, which lost 3 bases and 2 bases, there was a span of 14 bases. The CDR3 extends over 15 amino acids.

The DNA for the CDR3 is TGTGCCAGCAGGTTGGGGGGGCAAAAAGCTTTCTTT. This codes for CASRLGGQKAFF. The J gene is TRBJ1-1, the V gene TRBV7-9; maybe TRBD1 (6 bases). V was pared by 6 bases and J by 9 bases, with 14 bases between. This CDR3 is built from 12 residues. CDR1 is SEHNR and CDR2 is FQNEAQ in the germline V gene (reference sequence).

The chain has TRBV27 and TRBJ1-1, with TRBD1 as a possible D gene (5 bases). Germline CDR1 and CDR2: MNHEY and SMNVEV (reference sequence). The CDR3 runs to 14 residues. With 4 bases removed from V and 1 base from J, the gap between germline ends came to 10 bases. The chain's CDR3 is CASSSRRGNTEAFF. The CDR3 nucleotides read TGTGCCAGCAGTTCTAGGAGGGGGAACACTGAAGCTTTCTTT.

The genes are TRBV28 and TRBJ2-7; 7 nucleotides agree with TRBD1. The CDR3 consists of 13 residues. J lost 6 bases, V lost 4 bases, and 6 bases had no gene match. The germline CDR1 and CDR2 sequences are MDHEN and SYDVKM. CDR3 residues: CASSSPTGSEQYF. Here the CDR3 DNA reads TGTGCCAGCAGTTCACCGACAGGGAGCGAGCAGTACTTC.

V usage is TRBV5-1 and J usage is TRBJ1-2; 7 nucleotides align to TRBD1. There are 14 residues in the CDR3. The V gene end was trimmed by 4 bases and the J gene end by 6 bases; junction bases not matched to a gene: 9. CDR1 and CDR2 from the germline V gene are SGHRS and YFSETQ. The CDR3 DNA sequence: TGCGCCAGCAGCGGCGGACAGGTCTTGGATGGCTACACCTTC. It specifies CASSGGQVLDGYTF.

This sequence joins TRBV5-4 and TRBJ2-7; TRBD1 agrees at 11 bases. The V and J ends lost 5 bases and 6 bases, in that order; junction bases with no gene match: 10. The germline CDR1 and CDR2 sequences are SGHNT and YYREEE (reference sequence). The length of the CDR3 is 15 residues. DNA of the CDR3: TGTGCCAGCAGTTTTGCCGGGACAGGGGGGCGCGAGCAGTACTTC. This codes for CASSFAGTGGREQYF.

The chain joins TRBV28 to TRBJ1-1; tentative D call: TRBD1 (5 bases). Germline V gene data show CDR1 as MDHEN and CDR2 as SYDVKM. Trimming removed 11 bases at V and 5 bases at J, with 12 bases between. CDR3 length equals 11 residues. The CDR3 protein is CAARGRTEAFF. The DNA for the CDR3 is TGTGCCGCGCGGGGGAGGACTGAAGCTTTCTTT.

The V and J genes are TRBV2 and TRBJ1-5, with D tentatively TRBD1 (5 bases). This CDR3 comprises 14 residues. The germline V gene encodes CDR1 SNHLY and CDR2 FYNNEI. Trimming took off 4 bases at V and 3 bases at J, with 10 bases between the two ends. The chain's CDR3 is CASSGEGANQPQHF. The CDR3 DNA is TGTGCCAGCAGTGGTGAAGGGGCCAATCAGCCCCAGCATTTT.

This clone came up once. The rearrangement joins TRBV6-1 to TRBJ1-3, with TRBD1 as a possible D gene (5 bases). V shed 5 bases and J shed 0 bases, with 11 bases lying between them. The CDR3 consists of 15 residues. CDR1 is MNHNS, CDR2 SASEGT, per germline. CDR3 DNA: TGTGCCAGCAGTCCCGAGACAGACTCTGGAAACACCATATATTTT. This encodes CASSPETDSGNTIYF.

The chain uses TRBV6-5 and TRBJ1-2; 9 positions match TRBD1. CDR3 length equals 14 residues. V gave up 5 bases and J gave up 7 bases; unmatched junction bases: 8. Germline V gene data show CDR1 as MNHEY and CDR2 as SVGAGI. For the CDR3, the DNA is TGTGCCAGCAGTGGATACAGGGGGCCTCCTGGCTACACCTTC. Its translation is CASSGYRGPPGYTF.

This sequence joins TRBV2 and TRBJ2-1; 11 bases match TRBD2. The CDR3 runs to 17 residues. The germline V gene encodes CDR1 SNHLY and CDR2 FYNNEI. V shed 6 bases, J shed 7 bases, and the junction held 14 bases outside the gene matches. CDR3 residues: CASRISTSGSFSNEQFF. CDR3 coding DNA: TGTGCCAGCAGAATTAGCACTAGCGGGAGTTTTTCAAATGAGCAGTTCTTC.

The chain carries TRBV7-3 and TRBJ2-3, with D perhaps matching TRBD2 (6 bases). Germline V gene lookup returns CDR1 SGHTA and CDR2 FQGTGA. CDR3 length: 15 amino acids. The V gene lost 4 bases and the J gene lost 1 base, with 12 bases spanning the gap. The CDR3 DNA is TGTGCCAGCAGCTCCTTTACGGGGGGCACAGATACGCAGTATTTT. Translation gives CASSSFTGGTDTQYF.

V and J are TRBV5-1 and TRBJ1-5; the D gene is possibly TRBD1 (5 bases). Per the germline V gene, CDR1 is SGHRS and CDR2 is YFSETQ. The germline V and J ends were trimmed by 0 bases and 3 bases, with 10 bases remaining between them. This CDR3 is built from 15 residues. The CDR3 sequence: CASSLDPGNNQPQHF. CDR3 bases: TGCGCCAGCAGCTTGGACCCAGGGAACAATCAGCCCCAGCATTTT.

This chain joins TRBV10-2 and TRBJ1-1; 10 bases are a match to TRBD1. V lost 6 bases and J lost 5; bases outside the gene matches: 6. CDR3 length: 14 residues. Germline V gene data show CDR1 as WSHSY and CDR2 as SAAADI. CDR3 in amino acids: CASRGTGERTEAFF. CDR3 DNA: TGCGCCAGCAGGGGGACAGGGGAAAGAACTGAAGCTTTCTTT.

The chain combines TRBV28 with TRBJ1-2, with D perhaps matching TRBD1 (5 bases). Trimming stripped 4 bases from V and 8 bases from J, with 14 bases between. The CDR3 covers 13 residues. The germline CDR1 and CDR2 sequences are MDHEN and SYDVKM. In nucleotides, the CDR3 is TGTGCCAGCAGTTCACCGACAGTGGGGGGCTACACCTTC. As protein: CASSSPTVGGYTF.

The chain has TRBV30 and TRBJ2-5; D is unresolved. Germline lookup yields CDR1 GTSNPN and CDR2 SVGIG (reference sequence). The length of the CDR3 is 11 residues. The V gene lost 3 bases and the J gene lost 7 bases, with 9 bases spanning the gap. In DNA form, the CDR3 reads TGTGCCTGGAGCTGGCGAGGGACCCAGTACTTC. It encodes CAWSWRGTQYF.

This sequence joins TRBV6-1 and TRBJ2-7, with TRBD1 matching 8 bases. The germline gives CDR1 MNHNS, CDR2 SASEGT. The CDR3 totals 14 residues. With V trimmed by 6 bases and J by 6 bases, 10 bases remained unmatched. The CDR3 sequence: CASSWTGRRGEQYF. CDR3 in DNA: TGTGCCAGCAGCTGGACAGGGAGAAGAGGCGAGCAGTACTTC.

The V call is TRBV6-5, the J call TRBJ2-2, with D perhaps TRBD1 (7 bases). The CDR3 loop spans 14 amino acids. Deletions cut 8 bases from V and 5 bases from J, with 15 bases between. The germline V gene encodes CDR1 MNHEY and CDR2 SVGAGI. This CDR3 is CASSGGQHTGELFF. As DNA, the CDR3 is TGTGCCAGCTCCGGGGGACAGCATACCGGGGAGCTGTTTTTT.

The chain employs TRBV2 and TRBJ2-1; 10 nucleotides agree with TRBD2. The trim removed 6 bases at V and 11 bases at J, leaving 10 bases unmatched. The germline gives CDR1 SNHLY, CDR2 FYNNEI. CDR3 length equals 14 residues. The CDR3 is CASRVAGGQRKQFF. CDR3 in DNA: TGTGCCAGCAGAGTAGCGGGAGGTCAACGGAAGCAGTTCTTC.

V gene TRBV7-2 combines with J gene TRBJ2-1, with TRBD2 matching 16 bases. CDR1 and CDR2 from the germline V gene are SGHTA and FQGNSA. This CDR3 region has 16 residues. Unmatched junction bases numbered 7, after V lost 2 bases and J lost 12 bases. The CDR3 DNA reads TGTGCCAGCAGCTTAATGGGACTAGCGGGAGGGGAGGTGCAGTTCTTC. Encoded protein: CASSLMGLAGGEVQFF.

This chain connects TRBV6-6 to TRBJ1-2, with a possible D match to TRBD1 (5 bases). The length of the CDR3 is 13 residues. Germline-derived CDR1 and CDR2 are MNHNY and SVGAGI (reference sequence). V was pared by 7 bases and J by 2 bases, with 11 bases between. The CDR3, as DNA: TGTGCCAGCACTCCTCGGGGGAACTATGGCTACACCTTC. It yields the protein CASTPRGNYGYTF.

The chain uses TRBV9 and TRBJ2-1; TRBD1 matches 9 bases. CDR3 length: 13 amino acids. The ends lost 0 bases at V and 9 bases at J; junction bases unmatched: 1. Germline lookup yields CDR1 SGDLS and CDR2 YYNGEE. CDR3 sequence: CASSVGTGVEQFF. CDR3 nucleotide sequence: TGTGCCAGCAGCGTAGGGACAGGGGTTGAGCAGTTCTTC. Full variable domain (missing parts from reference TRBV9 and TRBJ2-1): DSGVTQTPKHLITATGQRVTLRCSPRSGDLSVYWYQQSLDQGLQFLIQYYNGEERAKGNILERFSAQQFPDLHSELNLSSLELGDSALYFCASSVGTGVEQFFGPGTRLTVL.

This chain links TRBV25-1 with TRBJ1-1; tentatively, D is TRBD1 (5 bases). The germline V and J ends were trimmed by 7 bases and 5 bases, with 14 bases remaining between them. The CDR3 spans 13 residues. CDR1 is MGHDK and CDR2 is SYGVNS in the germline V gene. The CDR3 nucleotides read TGTGCCAGCAATCAACCGGGGGGAACTGAAGCTTTCTTT. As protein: CASNQPGGTEAFF.

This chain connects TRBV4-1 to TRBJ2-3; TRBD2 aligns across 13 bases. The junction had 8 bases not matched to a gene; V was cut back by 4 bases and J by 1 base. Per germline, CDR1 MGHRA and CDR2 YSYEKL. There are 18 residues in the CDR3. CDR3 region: CASSLTSGRAFGTDTQYF. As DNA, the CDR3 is TGCGCCAGCAGCCTTACTAGCGGGAGGGCCTTCGGCACAGATACGCAGTATTTT.